The sequence of this TCR beta chain was determined in a study of blood T cell repertoires in COVID-19 (dated by TCRdb to 2018 to 2020). Background for the entire study: The collaborator samples originated in the United States, Italy and Spain and spanned the acute and convalescent phases of COVID-19. The prospective study material was composed of cDNA or gDNA derived from T cells, B-cell-depleted T cells, or PBMCs. Subjects who had been exposed to COVID-19, were actively infected with it, or had recovered from it provided the deeply sampled blood TCRbeta repertoires that made up the dataset. A freely available public database, intended as a resource for researchers studying the immune response to SARS-CoV-2, is where the repertoires were released. The samples were drawn from two sources: the first 160 participants of the ongoing ImmuneRACE study, and 1,254 subjects contributed by 6 global collaborators. The sample metadata nearly always contained a de-identified subject ID, COVID-19 status, age in years and sex. HLA class I and class II types, where available, came from metadata supplied by the sample provider rather than from assay-based typing.

TCRbeta CDR3 regions were amplified from genomic DNA by means of the immunoSEQ Assay, a bias-controlled multiplex PCR. The authors' pipeline ran thus. Nucleated cell counts per sample were estimated from amplification of reference gene primers within the assay. To quantify the absolute abundance of each unique TCRbeta CDR3 rearrangement, sequence reads were collapsed and filtered. For each sample, productive Simpson clonality was calculated as the square root of Simpson's diversity index across productive rearrangements. This immuneACCESS table, as held by TCRdb, lists in-frame sequences with V and J called but not all clones. Of the missing ones, under half trace to an unresolved V gene in checked studies; the others have no known cause. V, J and clone size were drawn from that table, and D and trimming were deduced from the DNA. For this sample there are approximately 94,000 clones; 70% to 80% appear just once. The ten largest clones take up less than 35% of the sample.

A remark on this clone: The clone's antigen remains unknown. Base-call qualities are not available, and no considerably larger clone is one nucleotide away.

What the authors observed across the whole study: The amount of clinical and demographic metadata varied by source and participant and was provided uncurated.

Collaborating institutions collected whole blood in K2EDTA tubes following their own protocols. Collaborator samples were shipped for TCRbeta analysis as frozen whole blood, isolated PBMCs, or DNA extracted from either sample type. Measured from the cysteine to the phenylalanine, the CDR3 is 15 residues long. The only DNA kept is the CDR3, 45 bases in frame from the first base. According to the germline V gene, CDR1 reads SGDLS and CDR2 reads YYNGEE. Here V drops 0 bases and J drops 3 bases, and the junction holds 1 base not matched to any gene. The rearrangement joined TRBV9 to TRBJ2-7, and 12 junction bases match TRBD2. Sequenced sample: peripheral blood. The clonotype was recovered from a man in his 70s with active or convalescent COVID-19. The DNA is TGTGCCAGCAGCGTAGGACTAGCGGGAGACTACGAGCAGTACTTC. Translated, this gives CASSVGLAGDYEQYF.